The entry that follows covers one T cell receptor beta chain sequence. Distinct nucleotide sequences in the sample also encode this CDR3. Methods used by the authors: Reference gene primer amplification gave nucleated cell count estimates. The table came from immunoSEQ multiplex PCR; TCRdb's copy has only in-frame clones and leaves some out. That table is the source of V, J and clone size, and D and trimming were worked out from the DNA. In the table there are some 100,000 clones, 90% of which are singletons. The entry originates in a study of blood T cell repertoires in COVID-19. Study-wide context: Sites across the United States, Italy and Spain contributed samples from acute and convalescent COVID-19. PBMCs, B-cell-depleted T cells, or T cells were the source of the cDNA or gDNA that made up the material.

Trimming at V came to 6 bases and at J to 3 bases, leaving 20 bases not matched to a gene. The CDR3 contains 19 residues. The V gene's germline CDR1 is MNHEY and CDR2 SMNVEV (reference sequence). The gene calls are TRBV27 and TRBJ2-7, with 10 bases that match TRBD2. This receptor was obtained from a middle-aged man with acute or convalescent COVID-19. The sequenced sample consisted of peripheral blood. CDR3 sequence reads: CASSLKQGFKLAGHYEQYF. The CDR3 DNA follows: TGTGCCAGCAGCTTGAAACAGGGTTTCAAACTAGCGGGACACTACGAGCAGTACTTC.